One and the same sample provided the 19 T cell receptor beta chains below, sequenced in a study of T-cell memory formation after mild COVID-19. TCRdb called the 5' RACE reads again in MiXCR, with one record for every CDR3 protein. The sample lists a few hundred thousand distinct CDR3 sequences, over 15% occurring once. The material sequenced was PBMCs or a T cell subset sorted from them (not recorded which). Source of these receptors: a man aged 18 to 35 who had mild COVID-19 (a few samples of this study predate the infection). Cell type and time point are not known.

This chain links TRBV6-8 with TRBJ2-7; 10 nucleotides align to TRBD1. There are 16 residues in the CDR3. Germline trimming cut 7 bases from V and 2 bases from J; bases unmatched to any gene: 11. CDR1 and CDR2 (germline): MNHGY, SAAAGT. The CDR3 here is CASIGQGETGTYEQYV. For the CDR3, the DNA is TGTGCCAGCATCGGACAGGGGGAAACTGGGACCTACGAGCAGTACGTC.

This clonotype came up a few times. The chain carries TRBV12-3 or TRBV12-4 and TRBJ1-2; D is ambiguous. This CDR3 is 13 amino acids long. V lost 2 bases and J lost 3, with 7 bases in between. CDR3 sequence (DNA): TGTGCCAGCAGTTTACAGAGATACTATGGCTACACCTTC. Protein: CASSLQRYYGYTF.

The chain couples TRBV4-3 to TRBJ1-6; 11 nucleotides match TRBD1. CDR1 LGHNA and CDR2 YSLEER come from the germline V gene. The CDR3 spans 18 residues. Trimming cost V 4 bases and J 9 bases; bases outside gene matches: 14. The DNA of the CDR3 is TGCGCCAGCAGCCCACCCGCTTGGACAGGGGGCCTAATTTCACCCCTCCACTTT. Protein sequence: CASSPPAWTGGLISPLHF.

The gene calls are TRBV9 and TRBJ2-3, with D possibly being TRBD2 (5 bases). V was cut by 4 bases and J by 4 bases, with 16 bases left in between. The CDR3 is made up of 15 amino acids. The germline V gene has CDR1 SGDLS and CDR2 YYNGEE. CDR3 nucleotide sequence: TGTGCCAGCAGCCCCCGCCTCCTAGCTGCAGATACGCAGTATTTT. The encoded protein is CASSPRLLAADTQYF.

This clonotype has just a few counts. This chain links TRBV9 with TRBJ2-5; possibly TRBD2 for D (5 bases). This CDR3 contains 14 residues. The V end was cut by 0 bases, the J end by 5 bases, with 11 bases between. CDR1 SGDLS and CDR2 YYNGEE come from the germline V gene. The CDR3: CASSVAGVGETQYF. CDR3 nucleotides: TGTGCCAGCAGCGTAGCCGGGGTAGGGGAGACCCAGTACTTC.

In its sample, this clonotype was seen a few times. CDR3 loop: CSVEAYTQYF. The CDR3 DNA reads TGCAGCGTTGAAGCGTATACGCAGTATTTT. The genes are TRBV29-1 and TRBJ2-3; D remains ambiguous. Trimming left V 1 base short and J 7 bases short, with 3 bases between. Germline CDR1 reads SQVTM; CDR2 reads ANQGSEA. The CDR3 contains 10 residues.

The chain carries TRBV20-1 and TRBJ2-3; the match to TRBD2 covers 7 bases. The CDR3 runs 15 residues. After removal of 2 bases from V and 3 bases from J, the junction contained 8 bases not matched to a gene. From germline, CDR1 is DFQATT and CDR2 SNEGSKA (reference sequence). CDR3 loop: CSARSAGVGTDTQYF. CDR3 DNA sequence: TGCAGTGCTAGATCCGCGGGGGTAGGGACAGATACGCAGTATTTT.

The chain uses TRBV11-2 and TRBJ2-7; D is ambiguous. From germline, CDR1 is SGHAT and CDR2 FQNNGV. The CDR3 has 12 amino acids. With 2 bases removed from V and 5 bases from J, the gap between germline ends came to 7 bases. Here the CDR3 reads CASSLPSDEQYF. DNA for the CDR3: TGTGCCAGCAGCTTACCCTCTGACGAGCAGTACTTC.

V gene TRBV20-1 combines with J gene TRBJ2-1; 8 bases line up with TRBD2. The CDR3 runs 12 residues. Germline values: CDR1 DFQATT, CDR2 SNEGSKA (reference sequence). The trim removed 3 bases at V and 12 bases at J, leaving 7 bases unmatched. The CDR3 reads CSASERGFRQFF. The CDR3 nucleotides read TGCAGTGCTAGTGAGCGGGGGTTTCGGCAGTTCTTC.

The rearrangement uses TRBV20-1 and TRBJ2-1; 7 bases align to TRBD2. The CDR3 extends over 15 amino acids. The V segment lost 6 bases and the J segment 10 bases; nucleotides outside the gene matches: 18. From germline, CDR1 is DFQATT and CDR2 SNEGSKA (reference sequence). The CDR3 spells CSASSARDGGWEQFF. In DNA, the CDR3 is TGCAGTGCCAGCAGTGCTAGAGACGGGGGGTGGGAGCAGTTCTTC.

The chain carries TRBV4-1 and TRBJ1-5; TRBD1 might be the D (5 bases). The CDR3 is 15 residues long. V dropped 3 bases and J dropped 6 bases, with 15 bases sitting between them. Germline V gene sequence: CDR1 MGHRA, CDR2 YSYEKL. The CDR3 reads CASSQDVGGGQPQHF. The CDR3 nucleotides read TGCGCCAGCAGCCAGGACGTGGGGGGAGGTCAGCCCCAGCATTTT.

The chain employs TRBV30 and TRBJ1-2; D is uncertain. Trimming cost V 3 bases and J 7 bases, with 12 bases left between them. In germline, CDR1 is GTSNPN, CDR2 SVGIG (reference sequence). The CDR3 runs to 12 residues. CDR3 residues: CAWSPNRAGYTF. The CDR3 nucleotides are TGTGCCTGGAGCCCTAACAGAGCTGGCTACACCTTC.

The V call is TRBV7-8, the J call TRBJ1-5, with a tentative D call TRBD1 (5 bases). The V and J ends lost 3 bases and 6 bases respectively, with 9 bases between them. CDR3 length: 13 amino acids. CDR1 SGHVS and CDR2 FQNEAQ come from the germline V gene. Written as DNA, the CDR3 is TGTGCCAGCAGCTTCTCAGGGCCTCAGCCCCAGCATTTT. It yields the protein CASSFSGPQPQHF.

The chain uses TRBV4-3 and TRBJ2-1, with D possibly matching TRBD1 (6 bases). Germline V gene data show CDR1 as LGHNA and CDR2 as YSLEER. Trimming stripped 4 bases from V and 2 bases from J, with 12 bases between. This CDR3 contains 15 residues. CDR3 in amino acids: CASSPDRSPYNEQFF. The DNA for the CDR3 is TGCGCCAGCAGCCCAGACAGGTCTCCCTACAATGAGCAGTTCTTC.

This clonotype was observed a few times. V usage is TRBV18 and J usage is TRBJ2-5, with TRBD2 matching over 12 bases. From germline, CDR1 is KGHSH and CDR2 LQKENI. The CDR3 consists of 15 residues. Trimming cost V 4 bases and J 5 bases; bases outside gene matches: 5. CDR3 loop: CASSRTSGERETQYF. CDR3 in DNA: TGTGCCAGCTCACGGACTAGCGGGGAACGGGAGACCCAGTACTTC.

The chain couples TRBV28 to TRBJ1-1; D unclear. The CDR3 extends over 14 amino acids. Germline V CDR1 and CDR2: MDHEN, SYDVKM. The ends were cut back, 6 bases at V and 4 bases at J, with 15 bases in the middle. Written as DNA, the CDR3 is TGTGCCAGCAGGCATGATGCGGTCCCCACTGAAGCTTTCTTT. It specifies CASRHDAVPTEAFF.

The J gene is TRBJ1-1, the V gene TRBV19; 11 positions match TRBD1. The CDR3 covers 16 residues. The germline gives CDR1 LNHDA, CDR2 SQIVND (reference sequence). Germline trimming cut 6 bases from V and 1 base from J; bases unmatched to any gene: 7. CDR3 bases: TGTGCCAGTAGAGGGGGGACAGGGGGGCCGAACACTGAAGCTTTCTTT. Translating gives CASRGGTGGPNTEAFF.

This clonotype was counted only a few times. Relative to the germline gene, one junction end is altered; a read error may explain this. The V and J genes are TRBV6-5 and TRBJ2-3, with 8 bases fitting TRBD2. The CDR3 extends over 15 amino acids. CDR1 is MNHEY and CDR2 is SVGAGI in the germline V gene. For the CDR3, the DNA is TGTGCCAGCAGTCACTCGGGGGGGGTCACAGATACGCAGTATTTT. This codes for CASSHSGGVTDTQYF.

The rearrangement joins TRBV5-1 to TRBJ1-1, with D perhaps TRBD1 (6 bases). Deletions cut 7 bases from V and 7 bases from J, with 20 bases between. This CDR3 region has 14 residues. Germline values: CDR1 SGHRS, CDR2 YFSETQ. CDR3 bases: TGCGCCAGCCACCAGGGGCGTAGGAAGGATGAAGCTTTCTTT. Its protein is CASHQGRRKDEAFF. The full variable domain, with the rest looked up from reference TRBV5-1 and TRBJ1-1, is KAGVTQTPRYLIKTRGQQVTLSCSPISGHRSVSWYQQTPGQGLQFLFEYFSETQRNKGNFPGRFSGRQFSNSRSEMNVSTLELGDSALYLCASHQGRRKDEAFFGQGTRLTVV.